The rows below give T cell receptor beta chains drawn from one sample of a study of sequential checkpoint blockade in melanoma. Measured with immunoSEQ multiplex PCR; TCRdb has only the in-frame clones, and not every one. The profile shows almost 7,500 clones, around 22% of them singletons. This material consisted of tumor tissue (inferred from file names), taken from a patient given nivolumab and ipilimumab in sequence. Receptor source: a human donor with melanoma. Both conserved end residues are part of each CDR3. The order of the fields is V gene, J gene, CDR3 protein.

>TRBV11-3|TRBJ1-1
CASSWGGGRSGTEAFF
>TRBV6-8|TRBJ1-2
CASSYGGQGGVYGYTF
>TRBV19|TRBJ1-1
CASSMQGGNTEAFF
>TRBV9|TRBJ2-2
CASSPTAGVGTGELFF
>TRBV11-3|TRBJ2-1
CASRAGGPRFNYNEQFF
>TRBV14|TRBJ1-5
CASSLGHRQPQHF
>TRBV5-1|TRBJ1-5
CASSLVPQDGGDLQHF
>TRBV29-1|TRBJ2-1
CSAHRRDYSYNEQFF
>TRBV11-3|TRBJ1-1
CASSSDRGWRENTEAFF
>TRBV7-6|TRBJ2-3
CASSLSFSGTLTDTQYF
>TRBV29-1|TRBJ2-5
CSVTGTSGRAPETQYF
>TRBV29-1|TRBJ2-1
CSVEGVTGVPSYNEQFF
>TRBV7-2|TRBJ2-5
CASSLNRQETQYF
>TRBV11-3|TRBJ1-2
CASSSPSGFYGYTF
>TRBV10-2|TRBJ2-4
CASSESGSLAKNIQYF
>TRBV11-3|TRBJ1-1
CASSLQGASNTEAFF
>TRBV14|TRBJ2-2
CASSQAFGTRNTGELFF
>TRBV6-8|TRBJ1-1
CASSVWPDTEAFF
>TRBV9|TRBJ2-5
CASSERAGQETQYF
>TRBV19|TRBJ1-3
CASSIEALSGNTIYF
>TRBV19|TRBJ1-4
CATSRQGWHEKLFF
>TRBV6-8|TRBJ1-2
CASSSDRGHGYTF
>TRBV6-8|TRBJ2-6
CASRNRVLSGANVLTF